This T cell receptor beta chain was recorded in a study of blood T cell repertoires in COVID-19. Study at large: Material from acute and convalescent COVID-19 was sourced from the United States, Italy and Spain. T cells, B-cell-depleted T cells, or PBMCs supplied cDNA or gDNA.

Per the original data handling: From reference gene primer amplification, estimates of nucleated cell counts were derived. TCRdb's table, derived via immunoSEQ multiplex PCR, lists solely in-frame clones and lacks some. V and J calls and clone size are given by that table; D and trimming were obtained from the DNA. The profile shows a few hundred thousand clones, around four fifths of them singletons. This clone was seen a single time. Trimming removed 7 bases at V and 7 bases at J, with 11 bases between. CDR1 is MDHEN and CDR2 is SYDVKM in the germline V gene. This CDR3 region has 12 residues. This receptor was identified in a woman aged 50 to 60 with active or convalescent COVID-19. Sequencing was carried out using peripheral blood. V usage is TRBV28 and J usage is TRBJ1-5, with D perhaps TRBD1 (5 bases). The CDR3 DNA follows: TGTGCCAGCAACGAGAACAGGCAGCCCCAGCATTTT. This translates into CASNENRQPQHF. Based on the CDR3 plus reference TRBV28 and TRBJ1-5, the full variable domain is DVKVTQSSRYLVKRTGEKVFLECVQDMDHENMFWYRQDPGLGLRLIYFSYDVKMKEKGDIPEGYSVSREKKERFSLILESASTNQTSMYLCASNENRQPQHFGDGTRLSIL.